This T cell receptor beta chain appears in the sequencing data of a study of cytomegalovirus exposure and HLA in healthy donors. At the level of the study: The 120 validation repertoires and the roughly 680 first-cohort repertoires shared a platform, a later analysis reported.

Clones were sequenced by immunoSEQ multiplex PCR, and TCRdb holds only the in-frame ones, with some missing. In the table there are fewer than 250,000 clones, approximately 85% of which are singletons. V was pared by 4 bases and J by 3 bases, with 19 bases between. This CDR3 has 16 residues. From germline, CDR1 is SGHRS and CDR2 YFSETQ. The chain has TRBV5-1 and TRBJ1-1, with D possibly TRBD1 on 5 matching bases. The sequence was obtained from a woman between 18 and 30 years old in good health and CMV-seronegative. Sample: PBMCs. The CDR3 bases are TGCGCCAGCAGCCAGGGCCTTCGGACCTTGGACACTGAAGCTTTCTTT. Translated, it gives CASSQGLRTLDTEAFF. The full variable domain, completed using reference TRBV5-1 and TRBJ1-1, is KAGVTQTPRYLIKTRGQQVTLSCSPISGHRSVSWYQQTPGQGLQFLFEYFSETQRNKGNFPGRFSGRQFSNSRSEMNVSTLELGDSALYLCASSQGLRTLDTEAFFGQGTRLTVV.